This TCR beta chain was documented in a study of blood T cells in healthy people across ages. Regarding the study as a whole: While age rose, TCR beta diversity per million T cells dropped in a roughly linear way.

Primed by a sample-barcoded 5' primer and a J-beta primer mix, a second PCR proceeded for about 6 to 12 cycles. TCRdb reprocessed the 5' RACE reads with MiXCR, giving one entry per CDR3 protein. Of nearly 800,000 distinct CDR3 sequences listed, roughly 25% are singletons. There were healthy Caucasian individuals from Russia, aged about 6 to 90, serving as donors. A word on this clonotype: Its antigen is as yet unknown.

The data were also submitted as part of a second study, on T cells of mothers and their children.

The origin of this receptor is a boy younger than 18 in good health. Sequenced input: blood.

The CDR3 DNA reads TGTGCCAGCAGCTTGAGGGCAGGGGGCTGGGAGACCCAGTACTTC. Amino acids: CASSLRAGGWETQYF. The chain recombines TRBV11-2 with TRBJ2-5, with 8 bases aligning to TRBD1. Germline V gives CDR1 SGHAT, CDR2 FQNNGV. The CDR3 has 15 amino acids. With 3 bases clipped from V and 5 bases from J, the junction kept 8 bases outside the gene matches.